These T cell receptor beta chains were read from a single sample in a study of regulatory T cells in long-lasting Graves disease. MiXCR, applied by TCRdb to the multiplex PCR reads, yields one record per CDR3 protein. The sample carries about 620,000 distinct CDR3 sequences, less than 20% recorded once. These data also formed part of another study, on T cells in Graves' hyperthyroidism and ophthalmopathy.

Here the sequenced sample was peripheral blood mononuclear cells (PBMCs), taken at new diagnosis, from a patient treated with antithyroid drugs. The receptors originated from a woman between 25 and 40 years old with Graves disease. Both conserved end residues are part of each CDR3. Fields, in order: CDR3 DNA, CDR3 protein, J gene, V gene, D gene, clone size, CDR3 length. The D gene is left open where the match is weak. The size field is filled for only some rows; it gives once, few, many or a size class.

CDR3 DNA: TGTGCCAGCAGCCAATCTCCGGATAGGGTCGAGCAGTACTTC; CDR3 protein: CASSQSPDRVEQYF; J gene: TRBJ2-7; V gene: TRBV3-1; D gene: -; clone size: few; CDR3 length: 14
CDR3 DNA: TGTGCCAGCAGTGAAGACAGGGGCGGCAATCAGCCCCAGCATTTT; CDR3 protein: CASSEDRGGNQPQHF; J gene: TRBJ1-5; V gene: TRBV2; D gene: TRBD1; clone size: many; CDR3 length: 15
CDR3 DNA: TGTGCCAGCAGTTACTCGCTGGGATTACGGGACAGAGAATACGAGCAGTACTTC; CDR3 protein: CASSYSLGLRDREYEQYF; J gene: TRBJ2-7; V gene: TRBV6-2/TRBV6-3; D gene: TRBD1; clone size: -; CDR3 length: 18
CDR3 DNA: TGTGCCAGCAGGTCTGGACAGGTCCTCTACGAGCAGTACTTC; CDR3 protein: CASRSGQVLYEQYF; J gene: TRBJ2-7; V gene: TRBV28; D gene: TRBD1; clone size: -; CDR3 length: 14
CDR3 DNA: TGTGCCAGCAGTGAAGGGGCAGGTCATAGGCAGTTCTTC; CDR3 protein: CASSEGAGHRQFF; J gene: TRBJ2-1; V gene: TRBV2; D gene: -; clone size: -; CDR3 length: 13
CDR3 DNA: TGTGCCAGCAGCCAGTGGGGGAGGGGCTCCTACAATGAGCAGTTCTTC; CDR3 protein: CASSQWGRGSYNEQFF; J gene: TRBJ2-1; V gene: TRBV14; D gene: TRBD2; clone size: -; CDR3 length: 16
CDR3 DNA: TGTGCCAGCAGTTTAAGAGTGAGCTCCTACAATGAGCAGTTCTTC; CDR3 protein: CASSLRVSSYNEQFF; J gene: TRBJ2-1; V gene: TRBV27; D gene: -; clone size: many; CDR3 length: 15
CDR3 DNA: TGTGCCAGCAGCGTAGTAGCGGGAGGGCCAAATGAGCAGTTCTTC; CDR3 protein: CASSVVAGGPNEQFF; J gene: TRBJ2-1; V gene: TRBV9; D gene: TRBD2; clone size: -; CDR3 length: 15
CDR3 DNA: TGTGCCAGCGACCTCGAAGACGGGAACGAGCAGTACTTC; CDR3 protein: CASDLEDGNEQYF; J gene: TRBJ2-7; V gene: TRBV2; D gene: -; clone size: many; CDR3 length: 13
CDR3 DNA: TGCGCCAGCTCCAATTCCCCCGGGACAGAAGAGACCCAGTACTTC; CDR3 protein: CASSNSPGTEETQYF; J gene: TRBJ2-5; V gene: TRBV5-1; D gene: TRBD1; clone size: -; CDR3 length: 15
CDR3 DNA: TGTGCCTGGAGAGAAGCCTACGAGCAGTACTTC; CDR3 protein: CAWREAYEQYF; J gene: TRBJ2-7; V gene: TRBV30; D gene: -; clone size: few; CDR3 length: 11
CDR3 DNA: TGTGCCAGCAGCGGAACAGACAGCTCCTACGAGCAGTACTTC; CDR3 protein: CASSGTDSSYEQYF; J gene: TRBJ2-7; V gene: TRBV13; D gene: -; clone size: many; CDR3 length: 14
CDR3 DNA: TGTGCCAGCAGCCGACAGGGCAGGGGCACCGGGGAGCTGTTTTTT; CDR3 protein: CASSRQGRGTGELFF; J gene: TRBJ2-2; V gene: TRBV14; D gene: TRBD1; clone size: many; CDR3 length: 15
CDR3 DNA: TGTGCCAGCTCACCACCTGAGGGACGGTACAATGAGCAGTTCTTC; CDR3 protein: CASSPPEGRYNEQFF; J gene: TRBJ2-1; V gene: TRBV18; D gene: -; clone size: -; CDR3 length: 15
CDR3 DNA: TGTGCCAGCTCAGGACTAGCGGGAATCCGGCGTGGCGATGAGCAGTTCTTC; CDR3 protein: CASSGLAGIRRGDEQFF; J gene: TRBJ2-1; V gene: TRBV28; D gene: TRBD2; clone size: many; CDR3 length: 17
CDR3 DNA: TGTGCCAGCAGTCCTAGGACAGGCCTCGTGTCCTACGAGCAGTACTTC; CDR3 protein: CASSPRTGLVSYEQYF; J gene: TRBJ2-7; V gene: TRBV27; D gene: TRBD1; clone size: many; CDR3 length: 16
CDR3 DNA: TGTGCCAGCAGTTCCGATGAGCAGTTCTTC; CDR3 protein: CASSSDEQFF; J gene: TRBJ2-1; V gene: TRBV7-9; D gene: -; clone size: many; CDR3 length: 10
CDR3 DNA: TGTGCCAGTAGTACCCCTGGGTCGGGTGAAAAACTGTTTTTT; CDR3 protein: CASSTPGSGEKLFF; J gene: TRBJ1-4; V gene: TRBV19; D gene: -; clone size: -; CDR3 length: 14
CDR3 DNA: TGTGCCAGTAGGGGGCGGGGGCCCCAGCATTTT; CDR3 protein: CASRGRGPQHF; J gene: TRBJ1-5; V gene: TRBV19; D gene: -; clone size: once; CDR3 length: 11
CDR3 DNA: TGCAGCGTTGAGCAGGGACCGAACACTGAAGCTTTCTTT; CDR3 protein: CSVEQGPNTEAFF; J gene: TRBJ1-1; V gene: TRBV29-1; D gene: -; clone size: many; CDR3 length: 13
CDR3 DNA: TGTGCCAGCAGTTATACAGGGAAGGGAAACACCATATATTTT; CDR3 protein: CASSYTGKGNTIYF; J gene: TRBJ1-3; V gene: TRBV6-2/TRBV6-3; D gene: -; clone size: few; CDR3 length: 14
CDR3 DNA: TGTGCCAGCGCTCCTTCCCCGGGTCGGCAGGCGAACACCGGGGAGCTGTTTTTT; CDR3 protein: CASAPSPGRQANTGELFF; J gene: TRBJ2-2; V gene: TRBV28; D gene: -; clone size: -; CDR3 length: 18
CDR3 DNA: TGTGCCAGCAGTTCCCGGGACCGTGGGTTCAATGAGCAGTTCTTC; CDR3 protein: CASSSRDRGFNEQFF; J gene: TRBJ2-1; V gene: TRBV27; D gene: -; clone size: -; CDR3 length: 15
CDR3 DNA: TGTGCCAGCAGCTTAGGGCAGGGGGGCTCCACAGATACGCAGTATTTT; CDR3 protein: CASSLGQGGSTDTQYF; J gene: TRBJ2-3; V gene: TRBV11-2; D gene: -; clone size: many; CDR3 length: 16
CDR3 DNA: TGTGCCAGCAGCCTTACTAGCGGGAGGACCTCACCGAACGAGCAGTACTTC; CDR3 protein: CASSLTSGRTSPNEQYF; J gene: TRBJ2-7; V gene: TRBV9; D gene: TRBD2; clone size: -; CDR3 length: 17
CDR3 DNA: TGTGCCAGCACTCTGACACGCCAGACTGAAGCTTTCTTT; CDR3 protein: CASTLTRQTEAFF; J gene: TRBJ1-1; V gene: TRBV12-3/TRBV12-4; D gene: -; clone size: many; CDR3 length: 13
CDR3 DNA: TGCAGTGCTCCAGGGGGTAGCACAGATACGCAGTATTTT; CDR3 protein: CSAPGGSTDTQYF; J gene: TRBJ2-3; V gene: TRBV20-1; D gene: TRBD1; clone size: many; CDR3 length: 13
CDR3 DNA: TGTGCCAGTAGTATACAGACGAACACCGGGGAGCTGTTTTTT; CDR3 protein: CASSIQTNTGELFF; J gene: TRBJ2-2; V gene: TRBV19; D gene: -; clone size: few; CDR3 length: 14
CDR3 DNA: TGTGCCAGCAGTATTCGGGACACCGTGTCCAGCTACGCCTTC; CDR3 protein: CASSIRDTVSSYAF; J gene: TRBJ1-2; V gene: TRBV6-9; D gene: -; clone size: -; CDR3 length: 14
CDR3 DNA: TGTGCCAGCAATCCAAGCGATTCACCCCTCCACTTT; CDR3 protein: CASNPSDSPLHF; J gene: TRBJ1-6; V gene: TRBV28; D gene: -; clone size: many; CDR3 length: 12
CDR3 DNA: TGTGCCTGGAGTGTAGAAAGGACAGAACCCCGAGCGGAGTATTCACCCCTCCACTTT; CDR3 protein: CAWSVERTEPRAEYSPLHF; J gene: TRBJ1-6; V gene: TRBV30; D gene: -; clone size: -; CDR3 length: 19
CDR3 DNA: TGCGCCAGCAGCCCGACGGATAATGAAAAACTGTTTTTT; CDR3 protein: CASSPTDNEKLFF; J gene: TRBJ1-4; V gene: TRBV5-1; D gene: -; clone size: -; CDR3 length: 13
CDR3 DNA: TGTGCCAGCAGCTCAGCGGAGGGACGGCAATACGAGCAGTACTTC; CDR3 protein: CASSSAEGRQYEQYF; J gene: TRBJ2-7; V gene: TRBV11-2; D gene: -; clone size: many; CDR3 length: 15